This TCR beta chain was captured by sequencing in a study of human T cells and chemical hapten exposure. Study-wide results and caveats: DPC sensitization produced no change in TCRs with frequency above 1 in 1000.

This clonotype was recorded a few times. Antigen unknown. TCRdb recomputed calls from the RACE reads with MiXCR, one row per CDR3 protein. The table has 70,000 or so distinct CDR3 sequences, 11% seen once; the top ten hold roughly 1.4%. Germline CDR1 MDHEN, CDR2 SYDVKM. The V and J ends lost 6 bases and 10 bases respectively, with 13 bases between them. The CDR3 has 12 residues. The sample's time point: patch test 3, about 24 weeks after DPC sensitization. Stated treatment: therapeutic diphenylcyclopropenone sensitization with weekly scalp DPC. Ahead of each patch test application, blood was drawn. Sequenced here: whole blood, sampled in connection with sensitization to the hapten diphenylcyclopropenone (DPC). The receptor was isolated from a woman between 45 and 65 years old with alopecia areata. Some clones in this sample may be carry-over from other donors' samples. V and J are TRBV28 and TRBJ2-1; D is possibly TRBD1 (5 bases). CDR3 in DNA: TGTGCCAGCAGACTCCTTCAGGGAGAGCAGTTCTTC. It specifies CASRLLQGEQFF.